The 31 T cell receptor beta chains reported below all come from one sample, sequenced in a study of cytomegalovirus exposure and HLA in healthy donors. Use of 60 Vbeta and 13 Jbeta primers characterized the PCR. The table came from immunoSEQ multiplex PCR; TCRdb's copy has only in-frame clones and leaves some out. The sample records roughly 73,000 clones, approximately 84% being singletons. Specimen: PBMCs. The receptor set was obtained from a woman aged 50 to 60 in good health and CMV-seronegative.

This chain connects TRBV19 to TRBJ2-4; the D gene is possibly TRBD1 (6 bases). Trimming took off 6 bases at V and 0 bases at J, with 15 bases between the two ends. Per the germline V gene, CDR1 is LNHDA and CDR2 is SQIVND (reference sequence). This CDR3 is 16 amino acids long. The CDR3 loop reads CASRLQGTLAKNIQYF. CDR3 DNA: TGTGCCAGTAGGTTACAGGGTACTCTAGCCAAAAACATTCAGTACTTC.

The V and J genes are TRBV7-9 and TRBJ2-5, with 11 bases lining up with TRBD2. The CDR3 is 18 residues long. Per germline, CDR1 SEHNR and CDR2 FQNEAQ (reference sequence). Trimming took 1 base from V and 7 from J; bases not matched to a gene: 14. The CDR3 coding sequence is TGTGCCAGCAGCTTAGGCTTGCTAGCGGGGGGTTTGGAAGTGACCCAGTACTTC. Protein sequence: CASSLGLLAGGLEVTQYF.

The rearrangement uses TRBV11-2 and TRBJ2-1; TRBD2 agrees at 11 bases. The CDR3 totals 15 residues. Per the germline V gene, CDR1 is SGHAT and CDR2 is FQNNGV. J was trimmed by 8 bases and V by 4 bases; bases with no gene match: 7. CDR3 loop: CASSWVAGGQDEQFF. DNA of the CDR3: TGTGCCAGCAGCTGGGTAGCGGGGGGGCAGGATGAGCAGTTCTTC. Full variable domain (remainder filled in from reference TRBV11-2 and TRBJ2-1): EAGVAQSPRYKIIEKRQSVAFWCNPISGHATLYWYQQILGQGPKLLIQFQNNGVVDDSQLPKDRFSAERLKGVDSTLKIQPAKLEDSAVYLCASSWVAGGQDEQFFGPGTRLTVL.

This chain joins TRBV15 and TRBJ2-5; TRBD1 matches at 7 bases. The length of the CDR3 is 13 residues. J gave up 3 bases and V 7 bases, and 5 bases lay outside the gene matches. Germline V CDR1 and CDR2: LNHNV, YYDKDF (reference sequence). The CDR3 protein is CATTDRTKETQYF. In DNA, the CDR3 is TGTGCCACCACGGACAGGACAAAAGAGACCCAGTACTTC.

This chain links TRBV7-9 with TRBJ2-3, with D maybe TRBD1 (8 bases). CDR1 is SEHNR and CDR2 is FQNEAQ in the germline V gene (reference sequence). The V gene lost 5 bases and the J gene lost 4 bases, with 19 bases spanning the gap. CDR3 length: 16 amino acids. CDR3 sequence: CASSLQRTGRADTQYF. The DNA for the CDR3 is TGTGCCAGCAGCCTACAACGGACAGGGAGGGCAGATACGCAGTATTTT.

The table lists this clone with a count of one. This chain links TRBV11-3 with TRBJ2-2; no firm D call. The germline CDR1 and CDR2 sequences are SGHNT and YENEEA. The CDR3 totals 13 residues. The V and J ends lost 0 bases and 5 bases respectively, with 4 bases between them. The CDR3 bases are TGTGCCAGCAGCTTAGATGAGACCGGGGAGCTGTTTTTT. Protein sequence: CASSLDETGELFF. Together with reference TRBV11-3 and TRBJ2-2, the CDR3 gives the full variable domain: EAGVVQSPRYKIIEKKQPVAFWCNPISGHNTLYWYLQNLGQGPELLIRYENEEAVDDSQLPKDRFSAERLKGVDSTLKIQPAELGDSAVYLCASSLDETGELFFGEGSRLTVL.

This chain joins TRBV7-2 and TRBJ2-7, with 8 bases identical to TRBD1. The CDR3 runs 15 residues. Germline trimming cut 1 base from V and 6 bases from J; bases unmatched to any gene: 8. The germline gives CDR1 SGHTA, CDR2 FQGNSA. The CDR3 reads CASSLEGQVISEQYF. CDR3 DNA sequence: TGTGCCAGCAGCTTAGAGGGACAGGTTATTTCCGAGCAGTACTTC.

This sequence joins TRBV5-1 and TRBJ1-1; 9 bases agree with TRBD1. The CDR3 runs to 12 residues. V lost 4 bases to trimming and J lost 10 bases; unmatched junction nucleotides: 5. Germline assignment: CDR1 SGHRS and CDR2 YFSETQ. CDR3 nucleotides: TGCGCCAGCAGCGAACAGACAGGGGGAGCTTTCTTT. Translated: CASSEQTGGAFF.

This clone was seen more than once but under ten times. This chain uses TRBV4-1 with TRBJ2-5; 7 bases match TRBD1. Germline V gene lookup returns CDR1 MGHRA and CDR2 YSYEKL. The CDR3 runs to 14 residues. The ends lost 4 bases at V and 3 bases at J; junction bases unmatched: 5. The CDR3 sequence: CASSLWDREETQYF. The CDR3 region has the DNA TGCGCCAGCAGCCTTTGGGACAGAGAAGAGACCCAGTACTTC.

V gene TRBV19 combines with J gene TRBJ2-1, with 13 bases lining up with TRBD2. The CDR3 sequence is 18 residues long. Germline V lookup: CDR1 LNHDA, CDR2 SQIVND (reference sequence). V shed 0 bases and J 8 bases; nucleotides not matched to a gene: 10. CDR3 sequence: CASSIELTSGRIRYEQFF. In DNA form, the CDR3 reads TGTGCCAGTAGTATAGAATTGACTAGCGGGAGGATCCGATATGAGCAGTTCTTC.

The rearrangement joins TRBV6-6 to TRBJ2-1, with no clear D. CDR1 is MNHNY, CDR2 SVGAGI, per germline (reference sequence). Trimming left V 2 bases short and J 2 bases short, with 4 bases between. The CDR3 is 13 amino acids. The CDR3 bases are TGTGCCAGCAGTTACGTAGCCTACAATGAGCAGTTCTTC. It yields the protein CASSYVAYNEQFF.

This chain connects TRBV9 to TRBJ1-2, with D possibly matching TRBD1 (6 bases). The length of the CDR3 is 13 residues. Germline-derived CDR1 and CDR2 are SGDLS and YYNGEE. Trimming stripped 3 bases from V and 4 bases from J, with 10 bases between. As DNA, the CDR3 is TGTGCCAGCAGCGCTACAGGGATCTATGGCTACACCTTC. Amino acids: CASSATGIYGYTF.

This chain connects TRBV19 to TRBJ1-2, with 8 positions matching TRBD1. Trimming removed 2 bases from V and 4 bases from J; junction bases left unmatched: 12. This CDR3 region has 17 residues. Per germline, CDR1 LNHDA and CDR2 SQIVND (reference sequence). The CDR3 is CASSIRPGQGLGYGYTF. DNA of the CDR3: TGTGCCAGTAGTATAAGGCCCGGACAGGGCTTGGGCTATGGCTACACCTTC. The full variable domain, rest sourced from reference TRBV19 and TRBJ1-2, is DGGITQSPKYLFRKEGQNVTLSCEQNLNHDAMYWYRQDPGQGLRLIYYSQIVNDFQKGDIAEGYSVSREKKESFPLTVTSAQKNPTAFYLCASSIRPGQGLGYGYTFGSGTRLTVV.

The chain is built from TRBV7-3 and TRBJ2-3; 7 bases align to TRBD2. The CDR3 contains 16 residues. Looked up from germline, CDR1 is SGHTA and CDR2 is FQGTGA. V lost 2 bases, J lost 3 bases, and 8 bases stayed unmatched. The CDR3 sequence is CASSLQSGGGTDTQYF. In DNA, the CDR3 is TGTGCCAGCAGCTTACAATCCGGGGGAGGGACAGATACGCAGTATTTT. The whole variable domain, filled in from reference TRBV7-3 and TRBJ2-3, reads GAGVSQTPSNKVTEKGKYVELRCDPISGHTALYWYRQSLGQGPEFLIYFQGTGAADDSGLPNDRFFAVRPEGSVSTLKIQRTERGDSAVYLCASSLQSGGGTDTQYFGPGTRLTVL.

The CDR3 reads CASGSTDTQYF. Written as DNA, the CDR3 is TGTGCCAGCGGCAGCACAGATACGCAGTATTTT. The V call is TRBV7-9, the J call TRBJ2-3; D gene unclear. Germline V gives CDR1 SEHNR, CDR2 FQNEAQ (reference sequence). V dropped 8 bases and J dropped 0 bases, with 3 bases sitting between them. The CDR3 is made up of 11 amino acids.

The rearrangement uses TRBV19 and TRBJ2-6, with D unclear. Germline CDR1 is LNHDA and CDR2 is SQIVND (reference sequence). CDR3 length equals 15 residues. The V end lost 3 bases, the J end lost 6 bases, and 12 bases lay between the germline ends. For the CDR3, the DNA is TGTGCCAGTAGTATCCTAGGTCCCGAGGCCAACGTCCTGACTTTC. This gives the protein CASSILGPEANVLTF.

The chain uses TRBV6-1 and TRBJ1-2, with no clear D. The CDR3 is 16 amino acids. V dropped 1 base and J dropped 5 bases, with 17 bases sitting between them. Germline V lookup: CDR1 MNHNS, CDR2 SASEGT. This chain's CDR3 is CASSEGSGIRVYGYTF. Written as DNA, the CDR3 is TGTGCCAGCAGTGAAGGGTCGGGGATAAGGGTATATGGCTACACCTTC.

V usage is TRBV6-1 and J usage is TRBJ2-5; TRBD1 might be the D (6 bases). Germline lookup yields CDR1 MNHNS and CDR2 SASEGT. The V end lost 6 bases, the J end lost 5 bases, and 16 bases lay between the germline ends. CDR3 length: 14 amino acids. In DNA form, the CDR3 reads TGTGCCAGCAGCCTCTTACAGGGTGCGGAGACCCAGTACTTC. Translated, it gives CASSLLQGAETQYF.

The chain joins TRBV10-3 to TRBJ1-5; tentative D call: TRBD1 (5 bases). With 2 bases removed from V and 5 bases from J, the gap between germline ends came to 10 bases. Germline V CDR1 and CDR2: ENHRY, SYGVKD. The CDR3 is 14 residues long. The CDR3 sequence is CAISEGRVDQPQHF. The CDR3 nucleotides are TGTGCCATCAGTGAGGGCAGGGTTGATCAGCCCCAGCATTTT.

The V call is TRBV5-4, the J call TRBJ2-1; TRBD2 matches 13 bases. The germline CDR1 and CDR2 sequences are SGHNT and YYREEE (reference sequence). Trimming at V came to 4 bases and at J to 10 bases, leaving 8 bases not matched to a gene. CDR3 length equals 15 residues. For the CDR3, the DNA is TGTGCCAGCAGCATAACTAGCGGGAGGGCCTTAGAGCAGTTCTTC. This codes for CASSITSGRALEQFF.

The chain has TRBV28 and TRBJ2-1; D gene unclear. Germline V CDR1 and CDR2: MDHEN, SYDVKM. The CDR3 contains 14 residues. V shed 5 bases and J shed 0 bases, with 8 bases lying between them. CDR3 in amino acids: CASSLLSSYNEQFF. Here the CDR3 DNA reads TGTGCCAGCAGTCTCCTCAGCTCCTACAATGAGCAGTTCTTC.

The CDR3 loop is CASSVAPSTDTQYF. For the CDR3, the DNA is TGTGCCAGCAGCGTAGCTCCTAGCACAGATACGCAGTATTTT. The chain couples TRBV9 to TRBJ2-3; no clear D gene. Germline V gene data show CDR1 as SGDLS and CDR2 as YYNGEE. The CDR3 consists of 14 residues. V lost 0 bases to trimming and J lost 0 bases, with 5 bases between them.

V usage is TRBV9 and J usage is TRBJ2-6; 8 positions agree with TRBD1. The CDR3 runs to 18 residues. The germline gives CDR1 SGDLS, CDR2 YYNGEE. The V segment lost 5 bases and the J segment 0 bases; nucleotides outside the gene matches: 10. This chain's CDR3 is CASSELGQVSSGANVLTF. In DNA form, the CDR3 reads TGTGCCAGCAGTGAATTGGGACAGGTTAGCTCTGGGGCCAACGTCCTGACTTTC.

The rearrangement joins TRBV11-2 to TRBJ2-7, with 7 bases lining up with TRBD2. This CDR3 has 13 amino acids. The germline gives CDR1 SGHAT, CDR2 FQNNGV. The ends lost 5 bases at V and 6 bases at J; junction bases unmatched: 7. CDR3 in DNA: TGTGCCAGCAGCGCGAGACTAGCAGGCGAGCAGTACTTC. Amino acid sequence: CASSARLAGEQYF.

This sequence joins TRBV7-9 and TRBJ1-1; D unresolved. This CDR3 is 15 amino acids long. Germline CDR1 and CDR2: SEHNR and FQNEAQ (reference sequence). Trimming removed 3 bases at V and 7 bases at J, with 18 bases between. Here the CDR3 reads CASSFEEETGVEAFF. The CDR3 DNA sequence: TGTGCCAGCAGCTTCGAAGAGGAGACCGGGGTTGAAGCTTTCTTT.

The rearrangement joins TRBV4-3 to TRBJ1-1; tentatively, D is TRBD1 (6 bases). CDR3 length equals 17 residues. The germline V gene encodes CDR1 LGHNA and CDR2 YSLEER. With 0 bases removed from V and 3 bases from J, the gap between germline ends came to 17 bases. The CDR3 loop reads CASSQDLGGRGDTEAFF. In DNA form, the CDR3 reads TGCGCCAGCAGCCAAGATCTAGGGGGGAGGGGTGACACTGAAGCTTTCTTT.

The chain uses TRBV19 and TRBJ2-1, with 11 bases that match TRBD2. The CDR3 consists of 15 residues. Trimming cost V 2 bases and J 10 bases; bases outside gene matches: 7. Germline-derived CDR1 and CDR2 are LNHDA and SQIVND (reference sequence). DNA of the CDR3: TGTGCCAGTAGTATATGGCTAGCGGGGGGAAAAGAGCAGTTCTTC. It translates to CASSIWLAGGKEQFF. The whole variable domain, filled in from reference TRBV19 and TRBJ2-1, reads DGGITQSPKYLFRKEGQNVTLSCEQNLNHDAMYWYRQDPGQGLRLIYYSQIVNDFQKGDIAEGYSVSREKKESFPLTVTSAQKNPTAFYLCASSIWLAGGKEQFFGPGTRLTVL.

The CDR3 region is CASSIDLGALSETQYF. DNA of the CDR3: TGTGCCAGTAGTATAGATCTGGGGGCGTTATCTGAGACCCAGTACTTC. The gene calls are TRBV19 and TRBJ2-5; D perhaps matches TRBD1 (6 bases). There are 16 residues in the CDR3. Germline-derived CDR1 and CDR2 are LNHDA and SQIVND (reference sequence). Trimming removed 0 bases at V and 5 bases at J, with 16 bases between.

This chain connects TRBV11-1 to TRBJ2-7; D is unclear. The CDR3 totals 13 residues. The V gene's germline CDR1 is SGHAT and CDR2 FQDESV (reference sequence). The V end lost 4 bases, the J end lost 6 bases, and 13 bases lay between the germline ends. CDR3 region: CASSSDGLSEQYV. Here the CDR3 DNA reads TGTGCCAGCAGCTCTGACGGGTTAAGCGAGCAGTACGTC.

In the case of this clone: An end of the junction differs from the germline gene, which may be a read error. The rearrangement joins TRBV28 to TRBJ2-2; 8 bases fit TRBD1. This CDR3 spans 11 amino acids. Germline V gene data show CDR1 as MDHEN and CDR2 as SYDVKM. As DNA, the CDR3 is TGTGCCAGCACAGGGGGCGGGGTGCTGTTTTTT. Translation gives CASTGGGVLFF.

CDR3 coding DNA: TGTGCCAGCACCCGAGGGCCATACTACGAGCAGTACTTC. This sequence encodes CASTRGPYYEQYF. V and J are TRBV28 and TRBJ2-7; the D gene is possibly TRBD2 (5 bases). Trimming removed 7 bases from V and 3 bases from J, with 13 bases in between. Germline CDR1 MDHEN, CDR2 SYDVKM. The CDR3 consists of 13 residues.